The TCR beta chain described here comes from a study of blood T cells in healthy people across ages. Across the whole study: When template switching was applied, about one barcoded beta molecule was captured per two T cells.

The V and J ends lost 2 bases and 6 bases respectively, with 11 bases between them. This CDR3 has 13 residues. The count of this clonotype is one. Then a second PCR, running about 6 to 12 cycles, was carried out with a sample-barcoded 5' primer and a J-beta primer mix. TCRdb itself ran the 5' RACE reads through MiXCR, one entry per CDR3 protein. The data show around 940,000 distinct CDR3 sequences, with roughly 50% seen just once and about a fifth held by the top ten. The sequenced sample consisted of blood. The receptor was derived from an older woman in good health. The rearrangement uses TRBV12-3 or TRBV12-4 and TRBJ2-7; TRBD2 might be the D (5 bases). CDR3 in amino acids: CASSLSAEAEQYF. In nucleotides, the CDR3 is TGTGCCAGCAGTTTAAGTGCGGAGGCCGAGCAGTACTTC.